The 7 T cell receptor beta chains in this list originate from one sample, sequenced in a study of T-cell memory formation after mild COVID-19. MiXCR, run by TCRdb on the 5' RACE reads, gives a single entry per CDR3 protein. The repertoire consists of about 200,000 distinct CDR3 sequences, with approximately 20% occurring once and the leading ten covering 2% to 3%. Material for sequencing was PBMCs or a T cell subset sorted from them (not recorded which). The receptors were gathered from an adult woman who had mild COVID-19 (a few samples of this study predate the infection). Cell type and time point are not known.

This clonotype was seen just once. For the CDR3, the DNA is TGTGCCAGCTCAGCCTCGTACAGGGGGCTTGAAGCTTTCTTT. Protein sequence: CASSASYRGLEAFF. V usage is TRBV18 and J usage is TRBJ1-1; 9 nucleotides match TRBD1. V gave up 5 bases and J gave up 7 bases; unmatched junction bases: 8. CDR1 is KGHSH and CDR2 is LQKENI in the germline V gene. There are 14 residues in the CDR3.

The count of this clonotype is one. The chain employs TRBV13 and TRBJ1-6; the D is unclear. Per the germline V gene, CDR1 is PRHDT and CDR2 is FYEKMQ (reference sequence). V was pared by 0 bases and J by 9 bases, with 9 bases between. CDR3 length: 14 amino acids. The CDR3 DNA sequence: TGTGCCAGCAGCTTAGGTCAGATGGCTTCACCCCTCCACTTT. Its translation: CASSLGQMASPLHF.

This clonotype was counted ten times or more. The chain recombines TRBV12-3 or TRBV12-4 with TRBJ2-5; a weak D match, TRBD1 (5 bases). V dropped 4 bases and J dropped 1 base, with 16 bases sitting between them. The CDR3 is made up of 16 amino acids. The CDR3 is CASSSRSLGPQETQYF. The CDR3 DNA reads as TGTGCCAGCAGTTCACGATCGTTGGGGCCCCAAGAGACCCAGTACTTC.

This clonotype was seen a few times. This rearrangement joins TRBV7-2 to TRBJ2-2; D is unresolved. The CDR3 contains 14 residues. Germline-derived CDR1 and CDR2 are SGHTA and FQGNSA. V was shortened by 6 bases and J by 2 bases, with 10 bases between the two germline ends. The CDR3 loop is CASRLLINTGELFF. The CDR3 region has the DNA TGTGCCAGCAGGCTACTCATCAACACCGGGGAGCTGTTTTTT.

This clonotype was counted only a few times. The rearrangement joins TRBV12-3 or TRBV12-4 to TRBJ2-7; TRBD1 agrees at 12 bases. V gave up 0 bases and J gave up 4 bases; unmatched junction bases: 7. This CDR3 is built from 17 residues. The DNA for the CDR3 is TGTGCCAGCAGTTTAGCGTTTGGGGGACAGGGGGCGTACGAGCAGTACTTC. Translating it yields CASSLAFGGQGAYEQYF.

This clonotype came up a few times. The DNA of the CDR3 is TGTGCCAGCAGTTACGCAGGGACCTACGAGCAGTACTTC. This sequence encodes CASSYAGTYEQYF. The rearrangement joins TRBV6-5 to TRBJ2-7, with D perhaps matching TRBD1 (5 bases). The V gene's germline CDR1 is MNHEY and CDR2 SVGAGI. The CDR3 has 13 residues. Deletions cut 2 bases from V and 2 bases from J, with 7 bases between.

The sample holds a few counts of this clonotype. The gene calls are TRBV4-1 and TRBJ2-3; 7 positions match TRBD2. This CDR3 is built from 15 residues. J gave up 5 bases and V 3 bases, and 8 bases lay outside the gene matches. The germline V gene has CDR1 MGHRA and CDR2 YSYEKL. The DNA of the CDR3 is TGCGCCAGCAGCCAGGAAAGCGGGGTCGTAGATACGCAGTATTTT. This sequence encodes CASSQESGVVDTQYF.